The T cell receptor beta chain described here comes from a study of T cell clonotyping in hematopoietic cell transplantation. Study findings and constraints: After transplant, recipient diversity fell while pathologically expanded clonotypes grew through day 180. Few recipient clonotypes overlapped donors; over 95% were de novo at given depth.

The table lists this clone with a few counts. What it binds is not known. Profiled with immunoSEQ multiplex PCR; TCRdb holds only in-frame clones, not every one. Among some 10,000 clones listed, 35% to 50% were seen once. Blood collection times were about day -28 and days 30, 100, 180 posttransplant. CDR1 and CDR2 from the germline V gene are SGHRS and YFSETQ. V gave up 3 bases and J gave up 3 bases, with 15 bases separating them. The CDR3 covers 15 residues. V usage is TRBV5-1 and J usage is TRBJ1-2; D uncertain. The receptor was derived from a male patient in his 50s who had an allogeneic stem cell transplant from an unrelated donor, so the T cells may come from the graft donor. Some clones in this sample may be carry-over from other donors' samples. Sequenced material: PBMCs, taken 30 days after allogeneic stem cell transplant. The CDR3 DNA is TGCGCCAGCAGCTATATTGGGGTCGCGGACTATGGCTACACCTTC. Amino acid sequence: CASSYIGVADYGYTF.